What follows describes a single T cell receptor (beta chain). The target of this receptor is not known. No much larger clonotype is one base removed from it; base qualities were not supplied. Genomic DNA was isolated from the sorted cells so that the TCRbeta CDR3 region could be sequenced. The immunoSEQ Assay was used to sequence the TCRbeta CDR3 regions. The table comes from immuneACCESS by way of TCRdb, which keeps in-frame sequences with V and J called. Part of the clones is missing from these tables; in studies checked, under half for an unresolved V gene and the rest for unknown reasons. The sample table lists approximately 52,000 clones, more than 75% of them with a count of one. The ten largest clonotypes hold more than 9.5% of the sample. The data are from a study of OX40 agonist ivuxolimab in advanced cancers. At the level of the whole study: Ivuxolimab, which targeted the costimulatory receptor OX40 (CD134), was an agonistic, fully human IgG2 monoclonal antibody. Among the approximately 50 dose-escalation patients, around 19 had hepatocellular carcinoma, approximately 15 melanoma, 9 renal cell carcinoma and 9 head and neck cancer. Patients were allowed to have had prior anti-PD-1, anti-PD-L1 or anti-CTLA-4 therapy, and around 40% of the dose-escalation patients had previously received checkpoint inhibitors. Intravenous ivuxolimab was administered to patients every 2 weeks at six dose levels: 0.01, 0.1, 0.3, 1.5, 3 and 10 mg/kg. The monotherapy dose-escalation portion (N of about 47 patients) of the phase I ivuxolimab trial is reported in the paper. A male proportion of almost 85% and a mean age of approximately 61 years, ranging from roughly 23 to 79, were recorded for the dose-escalation cohort. Three dose-escalation patients achieved partial responses, one with hepatocellular carcinoma and two with cutaneous melanoma. The purpose of peripheral TCRbeta sequencing was to test whether ivuxolimab changed TCR sequence diversity and led to clonal T-cell expansion. The full study reports these points: Partial responders in the 0.1-3.0 mg/kg groups had among the lowest normalized peripheral clonal expansion, especially among CD8+ T cells. After ivuxolimab, more expanded clones were found on average in CD8+ T cells than in CD4+ T cells. Low levels of normalized T-cell clonal expansion were also seen in some nonresponding patients. Which antigens the clonally expanded peripheral T cells were specific for was not determined. Clonal expansion of both CD4+ and CD8+ blood T cells was observed from baseline to week 6 at doses 0.1 to 3.0 mg/kg.

V loses 4 bases, J loses 1 base, and the germline ends lie 10 bases apart. Taken from the germline V gene, the CDR1 and CDR2 loops are MNHEY and SVGAGI. Measured from the cysteine to the phenylalanine, the CDR3 is 14 residues long. Only the CDR3 portion is preserved as DNA: 42 bases, with reading frame beginning at the first base. Patients with autoimmune disease history or receiving systemic immunosuppression were excluded from the trial. In every dose cohort, peripheral blood was drawn for TCR sequencing at baseline, cycle 4 day 1, and cycle 7 day 1. Samples came from an open-label, multicenter, first-in-human phase I dose-escalation trial of ivuxolimab. Adults with locally advanced or metastatic melanoma, renal cell, hepatocellular, or head and neck squamous cell carcinoma were enrolled in the trial. Before TCR sequencing, CD4+ T cells and CD8+ T cells from peripheral blood were sorted into separate populations.

The material was CD4+ or CD8+ T cells sorted from blood, obtained in a trial of the OX40 agonist ivuxolimab. The rearrangement joined TRBV6-5 to TRBJ1-1; possibly the D gene is TRBD1, per 6 matching bases. The sequence was obtained from an adult with an advanced solid tumor such as melanoma, head and neck, liver or kidney cancer. For the CDR3, the sequence is CASSSRGGNTEAFF. Here is the DNA: TGTGCCAGCAGTTCCAGGGGAGGGAACACTGAAGCTTTCTTT.